The rows below give T cell receptor beta chains drawn from one sample of a study of T cell repertoires in cytomegalovirus infection. TCRdb re-called the reads with MiXCR, one entry per CDR3 protein. The sample lists 150,000 to 200,000 distinct CDR3 sequences; 14% were seen once. The specimen was PBMCs. The receptors were gathered from a human donor in good health (CMV status not recorded). Some clones in this sample may be carry-over from other donors' samples. CDR3s include the opening cysteine and the closing phenylalanine or tryptophan. The D gene is left open where the match is weak. Clone size is shown for a subset of rows, as once, few, many or a class of expanded clone.

j_gene,d_gene,abundance,v_gene,CDR3nt,CDR3aa
TRBJ1-2,-,-,TRBV29-1,TGCAGCGTTGAAGATCTTCAAGGCTATGGCTACACCTTC,CSVEDLQGYGYTF
TRBJ2-3,-,-,TRBV5-1,TGCGCCAGCAGCTTGGCCCGACTAGTTTGGGGCACAGATACGCAGTATTTT,CASSLARLVWGTDTQYF
TRBJ2-3,-,many,TRBV5-8,TGTGCCAGCAGCTTGGAGGTGGAGCGTGATACGCAGTATTTT,CASSLEVERDTQYF
TRBJ2-7,TRBD2,few,TRBV7-9,TGTGCCAGCAGCTCTACTAGCGGGAGCACCTACGAGCAGTACTTC,CASSSTSGSTYEQYF
TRBJ1-2,-,many,TRBV7-9,TGTGCCAGCAGCCCGAACCCTGGGCAGGGGAACTCTGGCTACACCTTC,CASSPNPGQGNSGYTF
TRBJ1-1,-,-,TRBV6-2/TRBV6-3,TGTGCCAGCACCTACGGGCAAACGAACACTGAAGCTTTCTTT,CASTYGQTNTEAFF
TRBJ2-1,-,few,TRBV19,TGTGCCAGTAAACGGGGCCCTAACAATGAGCAGTTCTTC,CASKRGPNNEQFF
TRBJ1-6,-,many,TRBV7-3,TGTGCCAGCAGCTCCGGAAGCTACGCACCCCTCCACTTT,CASSSGSYAPLHF
TRBJ1-4,-,-,TRBV2,TGTGCCAGCAGTGTTCAGACAACTAATGAAAAACTGTTTTTT,CASSVQTTNEKLFF
TRBJ1-2,-,many,TRBV7-2,TGTGCCAGCAGCTTCGGGGGGCGATTTGACTATGGCTACACCTTC,CASSFGGRFDYGYTF
TRBJ2-3,TRBD2,few,TRBV2,TGTGCCAGCAGTGAAATGCTGCGGGGGGGCAATACGCAGTATTTT,CASSEMLRGGNTQYF
TRBJ2-2,-,-,TRBV5-1,TGCGCCAGCAGCTTTAAACAGGGAGAACTGAACACCGGGGAGCTGTTTTTT,CASSFKQGELNTGELFF
TRBJ2-1,-,few,TRBV19,TGTGCCAGTAGTATAAGACTAGGGGACACCTACAATGAGCAGTTCTTC,CASSIRLGDTYNEQFF
TRBJ2-2,TRBD2,many,TRBV7-8,TGTGCCAGCAGCTTAGTAACTAGCGGGAATCCCGGGGAGCTGTTTTTT,CASSLVTSGNPGELFF
TRBJ2-7,-,-,TRBV29-1,TGCAGCGTTGATCGGGGTAGCGAGCAGTACTTC,CSVDRGSEQYF
TRBJ1-5,-,many,TRBV6-2/TRBV6-3,TGTGCCAGCATGAGGGGAGACCAGCCCCAGCATTTT,CASMRGDQPQHF
TRBJ2-6,-,-,TRBV5-4,TGTGCCAGCAGCTTAATACAGTCTGGGGCCAACGTCCTGACTTTC,CASSLIQSGANVLTF
TRBJ1-5,TRBD1,few,TRBV12-3/TRBV12-4,TGTGCCAGCAGCACAGGGGGTCGGAATCAGCCCCAGCATTTT,CASSTGGRNQPQHF
TRBJ2-1,TRBD2,many,TRBV6-1,TGTGCCAGCAGGAGGCGGGAGACTGGGGACAATGAGCAGTTCTTC,CASRRRETGDNEQFF
TRBJ1-2,-,-,TRBV19,TGTGCCAGTAGTATCGGACGGGAAGGCTACACCTTC,CASSIGREGYTF
TRBJ2-1,TRBD2,-,TRBV19,TGTGCCAGTAGTCTTGGGACTAGCGGAAACAATGAGCAGTTCTTC,CASSLGTSGNNEQFF
TRBJ2-7,-,-,TRBV27,TGTGCCAGCAGTTTAATGCGGGAAGCCACCCTCTACGAGCAGTACTTC,CASSLMREATLYEQYF
TRBJ1-5,-,-,TRBV6-2/TRBV6-3,TGTGCCAGCAGTTACCCGCCAGTCCCAGTCCAGGATCAGCCCCAGCATTTT,CASSYPPVPVQDQPQHF
TRBJ1-1,-,few,TRBV7-9,TGTGCCAGCAGTCAGTCCCTAGGCACTGAAGCTTTCTTT,CASSQSLGTEAFF
TRBJ1-5,-,many,TRBV12-3/TRBV12-4,TGTGCCAGCAGTTCGATTTCTGGGTTGAGCAATCAGCCCCAGCATTTT,CASSSISGLSNQPQHF
TRBJ2-7,-,-,TRBV10-3,TGTGCCATCAGTGAGTCAGGGGCCCACGAGCAGTACTTC,CAISESGAHEQYF
TRBJ2-6,-,-,TRBV7-9,TGTGCCAGCACCGCCATCGGGACTGGGGCCAACGTCCTGACTTTC,CASTAIGTGANVLTF
TRBJ2-3,TRBD2,many,TRBV7-2,TGTGCCAGCAGCTTCCTCGGGACTACGAGCCGAGATACGCAGTATTTT,CASSFLGTTSRDTQYF
TRBJ2-5,TRBD1,many,TRBV29-1,TGCAGCGCGAGGGGGACAGGGGCATCAGAGACCCAGTACTTC,CSARGTGASETQYF
TRBJ2-1,-,many,TRBV5-4,TGTGCCAGCAGCTTGAGGGGGAATTGGAATGAGCAGTTCTTC,CASSLRGNWNEQFF
TRBJ1-1,-,few,TRBV7-9,TGTGCCAGCAGCTCGGGGGGCGGGGGAATTGACACTGAAGCTTTCTTT,CASSSGGGGIDTEAFF
TRBJ2-7,-,many,TRBV7-2,TGTGCCAGCAGTCGTCGGGGGCGGCGCTCCTACGAGCAGTACTTC,CASSRRGRRSYEQYF
TRBJ1-5,-,many,TRBV6-1,TGTGCCAGCAGTGAAGATGTGAGACAGTTAAGCAATCAGCCCCAGCATTTT,CASSEDVRQLSNQPQHF
TRBJ1-2,-,many,TRBV7-2,TGTGCCAGCAGCTTCCAAGGCTATGGCTACACCTTC,CASSFQGYGYTF
TRBJ1-1,-,-,TRBV12-3/TRBV12-4,TGTGCCAGCACGCTTAGGACTGAAGCTTTCTTT,CASTLRTEAFF
TRBJ1-2,TRBD1,-,TRBV25-1,TGTGCCAGCAGTGCCACAGGGGCGTATGGCTACACCTTC,CASSATGAYGYTF
TRBJ1-4,-,many,TRBV14,TGTGCCAGCAGCCAAGTGCTGGGCAGTGCAGCTAATGAAAAACTGTTTTTT,CASSQVLGSAANEKLFF
TRBJ1-4,TRBD1,many,TRBV7-9,TGTGCCAGCAGCGTCCCGGGACAGGGGGTAGAAAAACTGTTTTTT,CASSVPGQGVEKLFF
TRBJ2-7,-,few,TRBV3-1,TGTGCCAGCAGCCAAGCCCTCTTCGGGACGGCTTTTCATGGTTTGTACTTC,CASSQALFGTAFHGLYF
TRBJ1-6,TRBD1,many,TRBV7-9,TGTGCCAGCAGCTTTCTACAGGGGAATAATTCACCCCTCCACTTT,CASSFLQGNNSPLHF
TRBJ2-3,TRBD2,-,TRBV6-6,TGTGCCAGCAGCCTGGGACTAGCGATAGATACGCAGTATTTT,CASSLGLAIDTQYF
TRBJ2-2,TRBD1,many,TRBV12-3/TRBV12-4,TGTGCCAGCAGCTTGACAGGGTTAAGAGCCGGGGAGCTGTTTTTT,CASSLTGLRAGELFF
TRBJ1-1,TRBD1,few,TRBV19,TGTGCCAGTAGTATAGTCCTAGCCCCGGGACAGGCCATGAACACTGAAGCTTTCTTT,CASSIVLAPGQAMNTEAFF
TRBJ2-1,-,-,TRBV2,TGTGCCAGCAGTGACCGACAGTCTTACAATGAGCAGTTCTTC,CASSDRQSYNEQFF
TRBJ1-1,-,many,TRBV7-2,TGTGCCAGCAGCTTGGGGCTTCGGACACAAGGAGCTTTCTTT,CASSLGLRTQGAFF
TRBJ2-7,-,few,TRBV7-9,TGTGCCAGCAGCCCGCGGGACAGCAACTCCTACGAGCAGTACTTC,CASSPRDSNSYEQYF
TRBJ1-3,-,many,TRBV7-2,TGTGCCAGCAGCTGGAACCGAAACACCATATATTTT,CASSWNRNTIYF
TRBJ2-2,-,few,TRBV24-1,TGTGCCACCAGTTCCCAGGGAAACACCGGGGAGCTGTTTTTT,CATSSQGNTGELFF
TRBJ1-1,-,many,TRBV7-3,TGTGCCAGCAGCTTAATGCCGTCCCCACAGGACACTGAAGCTTTCTTT,CASSLMPSPQDTEAFF
TRBJ2-7,-,-,TRBV28,TGTGCCAGCACTCCGGGAACAATGAGGGACGAGCAGTACTTC,CASTPGTMRDEQYF
TRBJ2-7,TRBD2,few,TRBV23-1,TGCGCCAGCAGTCAACCGGCCCAGCTCATACTAGCGGGGGCGAAGGAGCAGTACTTC,CASSQPAQLILAGAKEQYF
TRBJ1-2,-,few,TRBV24-1,TGTGCCACCAGTGATTTGAGGGGCGACTATGGCTACACCTTC,CATSDLRGDYGYTF
TRBJ2-7,TRBD1,many,TRBV28,TGTGCCAGCACTTGGACAGGGGTCTCCTACGAGCAGTACTTC,CASTWTGVSYEQYF